The T cell receptor (beta chain) described here comes from a study of blood T cell repertoires in COVID-19. About the research overall: PBMCs, B-cell-depleted T cells, or T cells provided the cDNA or gDNA that made up the material.

As handled by the study authors: Estimated nucleated cell counts came from reference gene primer amplification. Repertoires were generated with immunoSEQ multiplex PCR, while TCRdb's copy carries only in-frame clones and drops some. From that table come the V and J calls and clone size; the DNA was used to work out D and trimming. The sample comprises around 330,000 clones, about 88% of which are singletons, and 2% to 3% rests with the top ten. Enrollees, about 18 to 89 years old, lived in fewer than 25 US areas. Self-reported history from a screening survey and questionnaire set each donor's cohort. Germline V lookup: CDR1 LNHNV, CDR2 YYDKDF (reference sequence). Trimming pared 5 bases from V and 3 bases from J, leaving 14 bases between. There are 15 residues in the CDR3.

The sequenced material came from PBMCs or T cells enriched from blood (not recorded which). J is TRBJ1-5 and V is TRBV15; no clear D. This clonotype was obtained from a man between 60 and 70 years old who had recovered from COVID-19. The DNA for the CDR3 is TGTGCCACCAGCGATAAAGGAGATGTCAATCAGCCCCAGCATTTT. It yields the protein CATSDKGDVNQPQHF.